Listed below are T cell receptor beta chains from one sample, sequenced in a study of T cell responses to AZD1222 COVID-19 vaccine. Repertoires were generated with immunoSEQ multiplex PCR, while TCRdb's copy carries only in-frame clones and drops some. The table records 160,000 or so clones, about 91% of them present only once. The sequenced sample was peripheral blood, obtained on day 0 of MenACWY control vaccination. These receptors all come from an adult in good health. CDR3s include the opening cysteine and the closing phenylalanine or tryptophan. Each record gives: V gene, D gene, J gene, clone size, CDR3 protein, CDR3 DNA. D genes are given only for firm matches. Clone size appears in some rows only: once, few, many, or a class for an expanded clone.

V gene: TRBV4-1; D gene: .; J gene: TRBJ2-2; clone size: .; CDR3 protein: CASSQDREAPNTGELFF; CDR3 DNA: TGCGCCAGCAGCCAAGATCGGGAAGCTCCGAACACCGGGGAGCTGTTTTTT
V gene: TRBV11-1; D gene: .; J gene: TRBJ2-7; clone size: .; CDR3 protein: CASSLASVSLYEQYF; CDR3 DNA: TGTGCCAGCAGCTTAGCTTCTGTTTCTCTTTACGAGCAGTACTTC
V gene: TRBV7-9; D gene: .; J gene: TRBJ1-4; clone size: .; CDR3 protein: CASSLETAGKLFF; CDR3 DNA: TGTGCCAGCAGCTTAGAGACGGCCGGCAAACTGTTTTTT
V gene: TRBV7-8; D gene: .; J gene: TRBJ1-1; clone size: .; CDR3 protein: CASSRVGNTEAFF; CDR3 DNA: TGTGCCAGCTCCAGGGTCGGGAACACTGAAGCTTTCTTT
V gene: TRBV28; D gene: .; J gene: TRBJ1-5; clone size: .; CDR3 protein: CASIQLLRGNQPQHF; CDR3 DNA: TGTGCCAGCATACAGCTTCTTAGGGGCAATCAGCCCCAGCATTTT
V gene: TRBV5-6; D gene: .; J gene: TRBJ2-1; clone size: .; CDR3 protein: CASSRPRGGDEQFF; CDR3 DNA: TGTGCCAGCAGCCGCCCACGGGGTGGGGATGAGCAGTTCTTC
V gene: TRBV3-1/TRBV3-2; D gene: .; J gene: TRBJ1-6; clone size: .; CDR3 protein: CASSQGESPLHF; CDR3 DNA: TGTGCCAGCAGCCAGGGAGAGTCACCCCTCCACTTT
V gene: TRBV19; D gene: .; J gene: TRBJ1-4; clone size: once; CDR3 protein: CASSMAEWKLFF; CDR3 DNA: TGTGCCAGTAGTATGGCCGAATGGAAACTGTTTTTT
V gene: TRBV14; D gene: .; J gene: TRBJ1-3; clone size: .; CDR3 protein: CASSQDLAGSGNTIYF; CDR3 DNA: TGTGCCAGCAGCCAAGATCTAGCCGGCTCTGGAAACACCATATATTTT
V gene: TRBV24-1; D gene: .; J gene: TRBJ1-1; clone size: .; CDR3 protein: CATSPGTGMNTEAFF; CDR3 DNA: TGTGCCACCAGTCCCGGGACCGGGATGAACACTGAAGCTTTCTTT
V gene: TRBV7-2; D gene: .; J gene: TRBJ2-1; clone size: .; CDR3 protein: CASSLRVSGSLPSYNEQFF; CDR3 DNA: TGTGCCAGCAGCTTAAGAGTCTCTGGCTCTTTGCCCTCCTACAATGAGCAGTTCTTC
V gene: TRBV24-1; D gene: TRBD2; J gene: TRBJ2-1; clone size: .; CDR3 protein: CATSGASGGLNEQFF; CDR3 DNA: TGTGCCACCAGTGGGGCTAGCGGGGGACTCAATGAGCAGTTCTTC
V gene: TRBV18; D gene: .; J gene: TRBJ1-1; clone size: .; CDR3 protein: CASSQEGPNTEAFF; CDR3 DNA: TGTGCCAGCTCACAGGAAGGGCCTAACACTGAAGCTTTCTTT
V gene: TRBV27; D gene: .; J gene: TRBJ1-2; clone size: .; CDR3 protein: CASSLGRGTLYGYTF; CDR3 DNA: TGTGCCAGCAGTTTAGGGCGGGGTACTCTCTATGGCTACACCTTC
V gene: TRBV28; D gene: .; J gene: TRBJ1-2; clone size: .; CDR3 protein: CASSWGVRTGYTF; CDR3 DNA: TGTGCCAGCAGTTGGGGAGTTAGAACTGGCTACACCTTC
V gene: TRBV11-2; D gene: .; J gene: TRBJ2-7; clone size: .; CDR3 protein: CASSLGSKKEQYF; CDR3 DNA: TGTGCCAGCAGCTTAGGATCGAAGAAGGAGCAGTACTTC
V gene: TRBV19; D gene: TRBD1; J gene: TRBJ1-5; clone size: .; CDR3 protein: CASSGTGGNQPQHF; CDR3 DNA: TGTGCCAGTTCAGGGACAGGGGGCAATCAGCCCCAGCATTTT
V gene: TRBV12-3/TRBV12-4; D gene: .; J gene: TRBJ2-7; clone size: .; CDR3 protein: CASSSLWGEQYF; CDR3 DNA: TGTGCCAGCAGTAGCCTTTGGGGCGAGCAGTACTTC
V gene: TRBV28; D gene: .; J gene: TRBJ1-1; clone size: .; CDR3 protein: CASSLGQVNTEAFF; CDR3 DNA: TGTGCCAGCAGTTTAGGGCAAGTGAACACTGAAGCTTTCTTT
V gene: TRBV11-2; D gene: .; J gene: TRBJ2-7; clone size: once; CDR3 protein: CASSQTSPYF; CDR3 DNA: TGTGCCAGCAGCCAGACCAGTCCGTACTTC
V gene: TRBV6-5; D gene: .; J gene: TRBJ1-2; clone size: once; CDR3 protein: CASSNRPGQNYGYTF; CDR3 DNA: TGTGCCAGCAGTAATCGACCGGGCCAGAACTATGGCTACACCTTC
V gene: TRBV19; D gene: TRBD1; J gene: TRBJ2-5; clone size: .; CDR3 protein: CASSIAQGAETQYF; CDR3 DNA: TGTGCCAGTAGTATAGCCCAGGGGGCAGAGACCCAGTACTTC
V gene: TRBV6-2/TRBV6-3; D gene: .; J gene: TRBJ2-5; clone size: .; CDR3 protein: CASSVQGFVETQYF; CDR3 DNA: TGTGCCAGCAGTGTCCAGGGGTTTGTAGAGACCCAGTACTTC